This TCR beta chain was sequenced during a study of blood T cell dynamics during melanoma immunotherapy. Regarding time point: week 3, after first cycle of checkpoint inhibitor. Sequencing used immunoSEQ multiplex PCR; TCRdb keeps in-frame clones, though not all of them. The sample has roughly 6,800 clones; more than 65% are singletons. V lost 6 bases to trimming and J lost 0 bases, with 15 bases between them. The CDR3 covers 17 residues. Per germline, CDR1 KGHSH and CDR2 LQKENI. This specimen was blood, taken from a patient treated with checkpoint blockade. V and J are TRBV18 and TRBJ2-6; the D gene is possibly TRBD1 (6 bases). This TCR was recovered from a human donor with melanoma. CDR3: CASSPGQPSSGANVLTF. As DNA, the CDR3 is TGTGCCAGCTCGCCTGGACAGCCGAGCTCTGGGGCCAACGTCCTGACTTTC.